This passage covers 28 T cell receptor beta chains from one sample sequenced in a study of T cells in localized non-small cell lung cancer (dated by TCRdb to 2018 to 2020). Library construction relied on the immunoSEQ multiplex PCR assay. In TCRdb, the immuneACCESS table is reduced to in-frame sequences with V and J assigned. These tables do not hold every clone; where another copy was compared, an unresolved V gene accounts for under half, and the others remain unexplained. The sample table holds over 70,000 clones, of which roughly 90% were seen once. The ten top clones hold roughly 4.3% of the sample. The specimen comprised PBMCs, sampled before any cancer treatment. All receptors come from a woman between 35 and 75 years old with stage II squamous cell lung carcinoma.

For this clone: In the same sample, other DNA sequences code for this CDR3. This chain uses TRBV5-1 with TRBJ2-7; D is unclear. CDR1 SGHRS and CDR2 YFSETQ come from the germline V gene. The CDR3 contains 13 residues. V lost 0 bases and J lost 0, with 4 bases in between. CDR3 residues: CASSLASSYEQYF. The CDR3, as DNA: TGCGCCAGCAGCTTGGCGAGCTCCTACGAGCAGTACTTC.

This sequence joins TRBV27 and TRBJ2-3, with 12 nucleotides matching TRBD2. This CDR3 contains 14 residues. Germline CDR1 MNHEY, CDR2 SMNVEV (reference sequence). V lost 5 bases to trimming and J lost 5 bases; unmatched junction nucleotides: 2. In DNA, the CDR3 is TGTGCCAGCAGTCCACTAGCGGGGGGAGATACGCAGTATTTT. It yields the protein CASSPLAGGDTQYF.

V gene TRBV28 combines with J gene TRBJ1-6; TRBD1 might be the D (5 bases). Germline V gives CDR1 MDHEN, CDR2 SYDVKM. This CDR3 has 16 amino acids. As DNA, the CDR3 is TGTGCAGTGAGGAGGGGCCGGACTTCCTATAATTCACCCCTCCACTTT. It codes for CAVRRGRTSYNSPLHF. The full variable domain, with the rest looked up from reference TRBV28 and TRBJ1-6, is DVKVTQSSRYLVKRTGEKVFLECVQDMDHENMFWYRQDPGLGLRLIYFSYDVKMKEKGDIPEGYSVSREKKERFSLILESASTNQTSMYLCAVRRGRTSYNSPLHFGNGTRLTVT.

This clone was observed a single time. The chain has TRBV6-5 and TRBJ1-3; 7 nucleotides agree with TRBD1. The V gene's germline CDR1 is MNHEY and CDR2 SVGAGI. The CDR3 has 15 amino acids. J was trimmed by 0 bases and V by 4 bases; bases with no gene match: 3. CDR3: CASSFTGASGNTIYF. CDR3 coding DNA: TGTGCCAGCAGTTTTACAGGGGCCTCTGGAAACACCATATATTTT.

The chain combines TRBV19 with TRBJ1-5; D gene unclear. CDR3 length: 14 amino acids. Germline-derived CDR1 and CDR2 are LNHDA and SQIVND (reference sequence). Trimming shortened V by 8 bases and J by 6 bases, and 17 bases separated the two germline ends. Here the CDR3 reads CASRTVGRGQPQHF. The CDR3 DNA follows: TGTGCCAGTCGGACCGTGGGAAGAGGTCAGCCCCAGCATTTT.

The V call is TRBV19, the J call TRBJ1-2, with D possibly TRBD1 on 5 matching bases. This CDR3 has 14 amino acids. Germline loops: CDR1 LNHDA, CDR2 SQIVND (reference sequence). Trimming left V 3 bases short and J 4 bases short, with 12 bases between. For the CDR3, the DNA is TGTGCCAGTAGTATTGAGGCCACAGGCTATGGCTACACCTTC. Amino acid sequence: CASSIEATGYGYTF.

The chain uses TRBV5-1 and TRBJ1-4, with a tentative D call TRBD1 (5 bases). The CDR3 totals 14 residues. The ends were cut back, 3 bases at V and 4 bases at J, with 10 bases in the middle. Germline V lookup: CDR1 SGHRS, CDR2 YFSETQ. The CDR3 loop is CASSSGSLNEKLFF. The CDR3 DNA sequence: TGCGCCAGCAGCTCAGGGTCTCTTAATGAAAAACTGTTTTTT.

V and J are TRBV6-1 and TRBJ1-1; D gene uncertain. V was shortened by 4 bases and J by 1 base, with 13 bases between the two germline ends. CDR1 is MNHNS, CDR2 SASEGT, per germline. The length of the CDR3 is 15 residues. As DNA, the CDR3 is TGTGCCAGCAGTGGAGCAAAGTGGCCGAACACTGAAGCTTTCTTT. Amino acid sequence: CASSGAKWPNTEAFF.

The V call is TRBV6-5, the J call TRBJ1-3; D is uncertain. Per germline, CDR1 MNHEY and CDR2 SVGAGI. Trimming stripped 5 bases from V and 0 bases from J, with 11 bases between. The CDR3 has 15 residues. The chain's CDR3 is CASSLLASSGNTIYF. For the CDR3, the DNA is TGTGCCAGCAGTCTATTAGCCTCCTCTGGAAACACCATATATTTT.

V and J are TRBV5-6 and TRBJ2-6; no clear D gene. The V gene's germline CDR1 is SGHDT and CDR2 YYEEEE. The CDR3 is made up of 15 amino acids. V was clipped by 4 bases and J by 1 base, with 9 bases between them. The CDR3 is CASSPDPSGANVLTF. The CDR3 DNA sequence: TGTGCCAGCAGCCCGGACCCTTCTGGGGCCAACGTCCTGACTTTC.

This chain joins TRBV6-6 and TRBJ1-2; D uncertain. Trimming shortened V by 10 bases and J by 4 bases, and 10 bases separated the two germline ends. Germline V lookup: CDR1 MNHNY, CDR2 SVGAGI (reference sequence). The CDR3 covers 11 residues. In DNA form, the CDR3 reads TGTGCCACCACAGATTCCTATGGCTACACCTTC. Its translation is CATTDSYGYTF.

V gene TRBV27 combines with J gene TRBJ1-3, with TRBD1 as a possible D gene (5 bases). V shed 6 bases and J shed 2 bases, with 14 bases lying between them. CDR1 and CDR2 from the germline V gene are MNHEY and SMNVEV (reference sequence). This CDR3 is built from 15 residues. CDR3 protein: CASRTTQGTGNTIYF. DNA for the CDR3: TGTGCCAGCAGGACCACGCAGGGTACTGGAAACACCATATATTTT.

CDR3 loop: CASSSNDRVGSGYTF. The CDR3 coding sequence is TGTGCCAGCAGTTCCAACGATAGGGTCGGGTCTGGCTACACCTTC. The chain combines TRBV27 with TRBJ1-2; D not resolved. Germline V gene sequence: CDR1 MNHEY, CDR2 SMNVEV (reference sequence). There are 15 residues in the CDR3. V was pared by 4 bases and J by 7 bases, with 19 bases between.

A few counts support this clone. This same CDR3 is encoded by further DNA sequences in the sample. The V and J genes are TRBV19 and TRBJ2-5, with D maybe TRBD2 (6 bases). The CDR3 is 12 amino acids. Germline lookup yields CDR1 LNHDA and CDR2 SQIVND (reference sequence). V lost 6 bases and J lost 5, with 10 bases in between. CDR3 residues: CASRQAGETQYF. In DNA form, the CDR3 reads TGTGCCAGTAGACAGGCGGGGGAGACCCAGTACTTC.

The chain uses TRBV18 and TRBJ2-7, with D possibly being TRBD2 (7 bases). From germline, CDR1 is KGHSH and CDR2 LQKENI. This CDR3 region has 17 residues. The germline V and J ends were trimmed by 5 bases and 6 bases, with 26 bases remaining between them. The CDR3 sequence is CASSVHPPGGPGGEQYF. CDR3 DNA: TGTGCCAGCTCAGTTCACCCCCCCGGGGGGCCTGGGGGCGAGCAGTACTTC.

V gene TRBV6-1 combines with J gene TRBJ2-7; 10 bases are shared with TRBD1. The CDR3 length is 15 residues. The V and J ends lost 6 bases and 7 bases, in that order; junction bases with no gene match: 12. The germline CDR1 and CDR2 sequences are MNHNS and SASEGT. CDR3 coding DNA: TGTGCCAGCAGCGGGGACAGGGGCTTTGACAGGGAGCAGTACTTC. Protein sequence: CASSGDRGFDREQYF.

The V and J genes are TRBV6-5 and TRBJ1-2; unclear D gene. CDR1 MNHEY and CDR2 SVGAGI come from the germline V gene. This CDR3 is built from 16 residues. Trimming removed 0 bases at V and 6 bases at J, with 17 bases between. CDR3 loop: CASSYSTFMRADGYTF. CDR3 DNA sequence: TGTGCCAGCAGTTACTCGACATTCATGCGGGCGGATGGCTACACCTTC.

The CDR3 nucleotides read TGCGCCAGCAGGGACCCGACATGGGGCAACTCCTACGAGCAGTACTTC. Protein: CASRDPTWGNSYEQYF. This chain uses TRBV10-2 with TRBJ2-7, with D maybe TRBD1 (5 bases). Germline assignment: CDR1 WSHSY and CDR2 SAAADI. Trimming removed 6 bases at V and 0 bases at J, with 18 bases between. The CDR3 is 16 amino acids.

The chain recombines TRBV7-6 with TRBJ2-1; TRBD2 matches 13 bases. The germline V gene has CDR1 SGHVS and CDR2 FNYEAQ. The CDR3 runs to 18 residues. The ends lost 0 bases at V and 5 bases at J; junction bases unmatched: 7. Here the CDR3 DNA reads TGTGCCAGCAGCTTAGCTACTAGCGGGGGGGCCGGGAACAATGAGCAGTTCTTC. It encodes CASSLATSGGAGNNEQFF.

CDR3 DNA: TGCGCCAGCAGCTTGGGGACAGGGCCCACTGAAGCTTTCTTT. Its translation: CASSLGTGPTEAFF. The genes are TRBV5-1 and TRBJ1-1; 8 bases line up with TRBD1. With 0 bases clipped from V and 4 bases from J, the junction kept 2 bases outside the gene matches. This CDR3 has 14 residues. The germline V gene has CDR1 SGHRS and CDR2 YFSETQ.

This chain joins TRBV10-3 and TRBJ2-1; 13 bases are a match to TRBD2. V lost 4 bases, J lost 4 bases, and 7 bases stayed unmatched. CDR1 ENHRY and CDR2 SYGVKD come from the germline V gene. This CDR3 comprises 17 residues. CDR3 nucleotide sequence: TGTGCCATCAGTGGGCGGACTAGCGGGGGCATGTACAATGAGCAGTTCTTC. This gives the protein CAISGRTSGGMYNEQFF.

The chain joins TRBV2 to TRBJ2-2; D possibly corresponds to TRBD2 (6 bases). In germline, CDR1 is SNHLY, CDR2 FYNNEI. The V and J ends lost 7 bases and 4 bases respectively, with 13 bases between them. This CDR3 is built from 14 residues. The chain's CDR3 is CASKGGRSTGELFF. CDR3 nucleotide sequence: TGTGCCAGCAAAGGAGGGAGGAGCACCGGGGAGCTGTTTTTT.

The chain combines TRBV6-5 with TRBJ1-1, with TRBD1 identical over 7 bases. This CDR3 region has 13 residues. The germline V gene encodes CDR1 MNHEY and CDR2 SVGAGI. Trimming removed 6 bases from V and 3 bases from J; junction bases left unmatched: 4. The CDR3 coding sequence is TGTGCCAGCAGACTGGGACAGTACACTGAAGCTTTCTTT. This encodes CASRLGQYTEAFF.

V gene TRBV5-6 combines with J gene TRBJ1-2, with D hard to call. This CDR3 contains 15 residues. Germline V gives CDR1 SGHDT, CDR2 YYEEEE. Trimming removed 3 bases from V and 6 bases from J, with 18 bases in between. The CDR3 bases are TGTGCCAGCAGCTACTGGACCGTCGAGCGGGATGGCTACACCTTC. Translated, it gives CASSYWTVERDGYTF.

V gene TRBV6-1 combines with J gene TRBJ1-2, with no clear D. The CDR3 runs 13 residues. V shed 0 bases and J shed 7 bases, with 9 bases lying between them. Germline V gives CDR1 MNHNS, CDR2 SASEGT. CDR3 protein: CASSEAPVTGYTF. CDR3 DNA sequence: TGTGCCAGCAGTGAAGCCCCAGTGACTGGCTACACCTTC.

V gene TRBV6-1 combines with J gene TRBJ1-5, with a possible D match to TRBD1 (6 bases). The CDR3 is 14 residues long. Germline loops: CDR1 MNHNS, CDR2 SASEGT. V lost 4 bases and J 4 bases, leaving 11 bases between the germline ends. The chain's CDR3 is CASSADTGNQPQHF. Here the CDR3 DNA reads TGTGCCAGCAGTGCAGATACAGGGAATCAGCCCCAGCATTTT.

The CDR3 DNA reads TGTGCCAGTAGTCCCCGGGACAGGGGTACTAACTATGGCTACACCTTC. Its translation is CASSPRDRGTNYGYTF. The chain joins TRBV19 to TRBJ1-2; 10 positions match TRBD1. The germline gives CDR1 LNHDA, CDR2 SQIVND (reference sequence). The CDR3 runs to 16 residues. The ends lost 5 bases at V and 0 bases at J; junction bases unmatched: 6.

The chain has TRBV5-1 and TRBJ2-5; 9 positions agree with TRBD1. The CDR3 runs 14 residues. Trimming cost V 0 bases and J 6 bases; bases outside gene matches: 3. The germline V gene has CDR1 SGHRS and CDR2 YFSETQ. The CDR3 DNA is TGCGCCAGCAGCTTGGGGACAGGGGAGAAGACCCAGTACTTC. Protein sequence: CASSLGTGEKTQYF. The entire variable domain, with the rest obtained from reference TRBV5-1 and TRBJ2-5, is as follows: KAGVTQTPRYLIKTRGQQVTLSCSPISGHRSVSWYQQTPGQGLQFLFEYFSETQRNKGNFPGRFSGRQFSNSRSEMNVSTLELGDSALYLCASSLGTGEKTQYFGPGTRLLVL.